The rows below give T cell receptor beta chains drawn from one sample of a study of post-analysis software for immune sequencing data. TCRdb re-derived calls from the PCR reads in MiXCR, one entry per CDR3 protein. This repertoire shows fewer than 600,000 distinct CDR3 sequences, nearly 45% found once; its top ten account for roughly 12%. The source material was blood. The receptors originated from a girl between 10 and 17 years old with multiple sclerosis. The CDR3 runs from the conserved cysteine through the conserved F or W. Fields, in order: V gene, D gene, J gene, clone size, CDR3 protein. D genes are given only for firm matches. The size entry is marked missing in some rows and otherwise reads once, few, many or a size class.

V gene: TRBV20-1; D gene: .; J gene: TRBJ2-7; clone size: many; CDR3 protein: CSARSRDTTYEQYF
V gene: TRBV7-6; D gene: .; J gene: TRBJ2-2; clone size: .; CDR3 protein: CASSPSSVGELFF
V gene: TRBV6-6; D gene: TRBD1; J gene: TRBJ1-2; clone size: .; CDR3 protein: CASSYADRGGYGYTF
V gene: TRBV3-1; D gene: TRBD1; J gene: TRBJ2-7; clone size: .; CDR3 protein: CASSRAQGGFLTYEQYF
V gene: TRBV28; D gene: .; J gene: .; clone size: .; CDR3 protein: CASIERGEQYF
V gene: TRBV11-2; D gene: TRBD2; J gene: TRBJ2-5; clone size: .; CDR3 protein: CASSSGTRGETQYF
V gene: TRBV4-3; D gene: .; J gene: TRBJ2-1; clone size: .; CDR3 protein: CASSQDGPAEQFF
V gene: TRBV5-1; D gene: .; J gene: TRBJ2-4; clone size: few; CDR3 protein: CASSLASEGYSAKNIQYF
V gene: TRBV19; D gene: .; J gene: TRBJ1-2; clone size: .; CDR3 protein: CASSTRAGRENGYTF
V gene: TRBV20-1; D gene: .; J gene: TRBJ2-1; clone size: few; CDR3 protein: CSAENIGTANDEQFF
V gene: TRBV5-5; D gene: .; J gene: TRBJ2-7; clone size: .; CDR3 protein: CASSFQGNEQYF
V gene: TRBV5-1; D gene: TRBD2; J gene: TRBJ2-3; clone size: few; CDR3 protein: CASSAGTSGSTDTQYF
V gene: TRBV7-8; D gene: TRBD1; J gene: TRBJ1-4; clone size: .; CDR3 protein: CASSLGQGWEKLFF
V gene: TRBV24-1; D gene: .; J gene: TRBJ1-5; clone size: few; CDR3 protein: CATSDGTRNQPQHF
V gene: TRBV12-3/TRBV12-4; D gene: TRBD2; J gene: TRBJ2-3; clone size: few; CDR3 protein: CASSPLGGGPTDTQYF
V gene: TRBV10-2; D gene: TRBD1; J gene: TRBJ1-5; clone size: .; CDR3 protein: CASSRGEIGGDHQPQHF
V gene: TRBV7-2; D gene: .; J gene: TRBJ2-7; clone size: few; CDR3 protein: CASSLDHEQYF
V gene: TRBV7-9; D gene: .; J gene: TRBJ2-5; clone size: .; CDR3 protein: CASSLVPEGGETQYF
V gene: TRBV2; D gene: TRBD2; J gene: TRBJ2-7; clone size: .; CDR3 protein: CASKGEGHEQYF
V gene: TRBV6-1; D gene: .; J gene: TRBJ2-1; clone size: .; CDR3 protein: CASSEDWSSYNEQFF
V gene: TRBV2; D gene: TRBD2; J gene: TRBJ2-1; clone size: once; CDR3 protein: CASTEALAASNEQFF
V gene: TRBV4-1; D gene: .; J gene: TRBJ2-4; clone size: .; CDR3 protein: CASSQDSQNIQYF
V gene: TRBV5-1; D gene: TRBD2; J gene: TRBJ2-1; clone size: few; CDR3 protein: CASSSQTTGTSGYNEQFF
V gene: TRBV24-1; D gene: TRBD1; J gene: TRBJ1-2; clone size: .; CDR3 protein: CAIQRDSNYGYTF
V gene: TRBV7-4; D gene: .; J gene: TRBJ2-7; clone size: .; CDR3 protein: CASSLACDRPYEQYF
V gene: TRBV27; D gene: .; J gene: TRBJ2-2; clone size: .; CDR3 protein: CASSLAGAGELFF
V gene: TRBV20-1; D gene: .; J gene: TRBJ2-5; clone size: .; CDR3 protein: CSVTPRGMYF
V gene: TRBV24-1; D gene: .; J gene: TRBJ2-3; clone size: .; CDR3 protein: CATSDSLDGHGTNTDTQYF
V gene: TRBV6-5; D gene: .; J gene: TRBJ2-3; clone size: few; CDR3 protein: CASTAGLGTQYF
V gene: TRBV12-3/TRBV12-4; D gene: .; J gene: TRBJ2-3; clone size: .; CDR3 protein: CASSPDRGGTDAQYF
V gene: TRBV9; D gene: .; J gene: TRBJ1-1; clone size: .; CDR3 protein: CASSAPESEAFF
V gene: TRBV28; D gene: .; J gene: TRBJ2-7; clone size: .; CDR3 protein: CASRTASYEQYF
V gene: TRBV4-1; D gene: .; J gene: TRBJ2-1; clone size: .; CDR3 protein: CASSQPTYSNEQFF
V gene: TRBV28; D gene: .; J gene: TRBJ1-1; clone size: .; CDR3 protein: CASPPGGVENTEAFF
V gene: TRBV7-2; D gene: TRBD2; J gene: TRBJ2-7; clone size: .; CDR3 protein: CARSPGLAHSYEQYF
V gene: TRBV7-7; D gene: .; J gene: TRBJ2-1; clone size: .; CDR3 protein: CASSSNREVDNEQFF
V gene: TRBV25-1; D gene: .; J gene: TRBJ1-2; clone size: .; CDR3 protein: CASSESYRNCGYTF
V gene: TRBV3-1; D gene: .; J gene: TRBJ1-2; clone size: .; CDR3 protein: CASSQQNPYGYTF
V gene: TRBV7-9; D gene: TRBD1; J gene: TRBJ2-1; clone size: .; CDR3 protein: CASTGQGSYNEQFF
V gene: TRBV4-1; D gene: TRBD1; J gene: TRBJ2-5; clone size: few; CDR3 protein: CASSQDWGTGLQETQYF
V gene: TRBV20-1; D gene: .; J gene: TRBJ2-3; clone size: .; CDR3 protein: CSARDRAEDTQYF
V gene: TRBV29-1; D gene: TRBD1; J gene: TRBJ1-1; clone size: .; CDR3 protein: CSLVPGQGLNTEAFF
V gene: TRBV20-1; D gene: TRBD2; J gene: TRBJ2-1; clone size: .; CDR3 protein: CSARDPLAGGYNEQFF
V gene: TRBV27; D gene: TRBD2; J gene: TRBJ2-7; clone size: few; CDR3 protein: CASSSLAGVTEQYF